Listed below are T cell receptor beta chains from one sample, sequenced in a study of blood T cell repertoires in COVID-19. Only in-frame clones appear in the TCRdb table, and some are missing; sequencing was by immunoSEQ multiplex PCR. The sample has tens of thousands of clones; 85% to 90% are singletons. Input material: peripheral blood. The receptor source for this set is a man in his 70s with active COVID-19. CDR3s include the opening cysteine and the closing phenylalanine or tryptophan. D genes are given only for firm matches. Size values are once, few and many counts, or a class for expanded clones, and some rows have none.

>TRBJ1-6|TRBV2|TRBD1|-
TGTGCCAGCAGCCCCGGGACAGATAATTCACCCCTCCACTTT
CASSPGTDNSPLHF
>TRBJ1-1|TRBV6-1|-|-
TGTGCCAGCAGTGAAGGGACAAAACAAGCTTTCTTT
CASSEGTKQAFF
>TRBJ2-1|TRBV6-2/TRBV6-3|-|-
TGTGCCAGCAGCCGACTGATCGATGAGCAGTTCTTC
CASSRLIDEQFF
>TRBJ2-5|TRBV24-1|TRBD1|-
TGTGCCACCAGTGATGGGACAGGGTTTTTGGAGACCCAGTACTTC
CATSDGTGFLETQYF
>TRBJ2-7|TRBV9|TRBD1|-
TGTGCCAGCAGCCCCCAGGGACAGGGTACCTACGAGCAGTACTTC
CASSPQGQGTYEQYF
>TRBJ2-7|TRBV3-1/TRBV3-2|-|-
TGTGCCAGCAGCCAACTATTAGCTGTAAGCTCCTACGAGCAGTACTTC
CASSQLLAVSSYEQYF
>TRBJ1-1|TRBV4-3|-|-
TGCGCCAGCAGCCAAGGGCAGATCACTGAAGCTTTCTTT
CASSQGQITEAFF
>TRBJ2-7|TRBV2|TRBD1|-
TGTGCCACTACGACAGGGGTTCGGGAGCAGTACTTC
CATTTGVREQYF
>TRBJ2-1|TRBV28|-|-
TGTGCCAGCAGTTCGCCGACTAGGACCCACAATGAGCAGTTCTTC
CASSSPTRTHNEQFF
>TRBJ2-2|TRBV7-8|TRBD1|-
TGTGCCAGCAGCAGAGGGACAGGGCGGAAAAGCGGGGAGCTGTTTTTT
CASSRGTGRKSGELFF
>TRBJ2-5|TRBV7-2|-|-
TGTGCCAGCAGCCCCTCTTGGGGGGACCTCGTGACCCAGTACTTC
CASSPSWGDLVTQYF
>TRBJ2-5|TRBV28|TRBD2|-
TGTGCCAGCAAAGGCCTAGCGGGAGGTAGGGTTGAGACCCAGTACTTC
CASKGLAGGRVETQYF
>TRBJ1-5|TRBV4-1|TRBD1|-
TGCGCCAGCAGCCCCAGGGGGCTGTGGAATCAGCCCCAGCATTTT
CASSPRGLWNQPQHF
>TRBJ1-2|TRBV2|-|-
TGTGCCAGCGATCCAGGGATGGACTATGGCTACACCTTC
CASDPGMDYGYTF
>TRBJ2-4|TRBV7-9|TRBD2|-
TGTGCCAGCAGCTCTACACGGTCTAGCGGGAGGCCCCGCGCCATTCAGTACTTC
CASSSTRSSGRPRAIQYF
>TRBJ2-2|TRBV20-1|-|-
TGCAGTGCTAGTAGGGGGGGTGACACCGGGGAGCTGTTTTTT
CSASRGGDTGELFF
>TRBJ2-1|TRBV5-6|-|-
TGTGCCAGCAGCTTGTGGGGAGACATCTCCTACAATGAGCAGTTCTTC
CASSLWGDISYNEQFF
>TRBJ2-2|TRBV11-2|TRBD2|once
TGTGCCAGCAGCTATCCGGGACTAGCGGGAGTCAGCGGGGAGCTGTTTTTT
CASSYPGLAGVSGELFF
>TRBJ2-7|TRBV4-3|TRBD2|-
TGCGCCAGCAGCCTCGGGACTAGTCGTGGCTACGAGCAGTACTTC
CASSLGTSRGYEQYF
>TRBJ2-3|TRBV5-4|-|-
TGTGCCAGCAGCTTGGGTAAAGATACGCAGTATTTT
CASSLGKDTQYF
>TRBJ1-5|TRBV18|-|few
TGTGCCAGCTCACCACAGGGGGGCAATCAGCCCCAGCATTTT
CASSPQGGNQPQHF
>TRBJ2-3|TRBV24-1|TRBD2|-
TGTGCCACCAGTGGACACGGAGGCGGGAGATTGAATACGCAGTATTTT
CATSGHGGGRLNTQYF
>TRBJ1-3|TRBV7-3|-|once
TGTGCCAGCAGCTTAACCGCAGGGGTCGGAAACACCATATATTTT
CASSLTAGVGNTIYF
>TRBJ2-3|TRBV15|-|-
TGTGCCACCGCTGAAAAGCGGAACACAGATACGCAGTATTTT
CATAEKRNTDTQYF
>TRBJ1-6|TRBV29-1|-|-
TGCAGCGTTGAAGATGGGGGGATAGGTTCACCCCTCCACTTT
CSVEDGGIGSPLHF
>TRBJ2-5|TRBV11-2|TRBD1|-
TGTGCCAGCAGCCGGGACAGGGGAGAGACCCAGTACTTC
CASSRDRGETQYF
>TRBJ2-7|TRBV11-3|TRBD2|-
TGTGCCAGCAGCCCGCGGCGGGAGGGCCCTCGCGAGCAGTACTTC
CASSPRREGPREQYF
>TRBJ1-5|TRBV19|TRBD1|-
TGTGCCAGTGGACAGGGTATGAGCAATCAGCCCCAGCATTTT
CASGQGMSNQPQHF
>TRBJ2-3|TRBV3-1/TRBV3-2|-|few
TGTGCCAGCAGCCAAGTTAAGATTACGGCTAGCCCTAAGGCATGGGATACGCAGTATTTT
CASSQVKITASPKAWDTQYF
>TRBJ2-1|TRBV10-3|TRBD2|-
TGTGCCATCAGTGGGACTAGCGGGAGGGGGAGGGGTGAGCAGTTCTTC
CAISGTSGRGRGEQFF
>TRBJ1-5|TRBV3-1/TRBV3-2|-|once
TGTGCCAGCAGCCAGGGGGGAAGGTACAATCAGCCCCAGCATTTT
CASSQGGRYNQPQHF
>TRBJ1-5|TRBV6-5|-|-
TGTGCCAGCAGGGACCGGGACAAAGATCAGCCCCAGCATTTT
CASRDRDKDQPQHF
>TRBJ1-6|TRBV30|TRBD1|-
TGTGCCTGGAGTGTATGGTTATTGAAGAGGACAGGGGAAAGGTCACCCCTCCACTTT
CAWSVWLLKRTGERSPLHF
>TRBJ2-1|TRBV5-1|TRBD2|-
TGCGCCAGCAGCTTGGGGACTAGCGGGGGCTCCTACAATGAGCAGTTCTTC
CASSLGTSGGSYNEQFF
>TRBJ2-7|TRBV20-1|-|once
TGCAGTGCTAGTCGGCCTGGCGGGAACGCCTACGAGCAGTACTTC
CSASRPGGNAYEQYF
>TRBJ2-7|TRBV7-6|-|-
TGTGCCAGCAGCATAGGACAACCATACGAGCAGTACTTC
CASSIGQPYEQYF
>TRBJ2-7|TRBV7-2|TRBD1|-
TGTGCCAGCACCCCGCCAGGGGGAGCCTACGAGCAGTACTTC
CASTPPGGAYEQYF
>TRBJ1-2|TRBV7-8|TRBD1|few
TGTGCCAGCAGCTTCGGACAGGGTGGTTATGGCTACACCTTC
CASSFGQGGYGYTF